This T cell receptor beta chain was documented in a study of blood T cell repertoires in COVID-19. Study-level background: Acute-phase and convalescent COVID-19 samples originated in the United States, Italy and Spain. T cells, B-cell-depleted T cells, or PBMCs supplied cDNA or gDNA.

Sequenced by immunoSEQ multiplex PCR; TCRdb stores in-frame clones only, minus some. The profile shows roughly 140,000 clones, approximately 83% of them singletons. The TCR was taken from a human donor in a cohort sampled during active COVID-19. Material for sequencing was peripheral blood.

The CDR3 is CASSDRDTNYGYTF. CDR3 DNA: TGTGCCAGCAGCGACAGGGATACAAACTATGGCTACACCTTC. The gene calls are TRBV6-5 and TRBJ1-2; 7 bases map to TRBD1. This CDR3 has 14 amino acids. The germline gives CDR1 MNHEY, CDR2 SVGAGI. The V gene end was trimmed by 6 bases and the J gene end by 2 bases; junction bases not matched to a gene: 6.